These 10 T cell receptor beta chains originate from one sample sequenced in a study of blood T cells in healthy people across ages. A sample-barcoded 5' primer and a J-beta primer mix were used in a second PCR of roughly 7 to 11 cycles. TCRdb reprocessed the 5' RACE reads via MiXCR and lists one record per CDR3 protein. The repertoire has roughly 830,000 distinct CDR3 sequences, around 62% of them found once; the top ten carry about 27%. The material sequenced was blood. Receptors were obtained from a man younger than 40 in good health.

The gene calls are TRBV28 and TRBJ2-7; no firm D call. The V gene's germline CDR1 is MDHEN and CDR2 SYDVKM. This CDR3 comprises 14 residues. V was cut by 8 bases and J by 2 bases, with 16 bases left in between. CDR3 sequence (DNA): TGTGCCAGCGGTCTCCCCGGGTCCACCTACGAGCAGTACTTC. Amino acids: CASGLPGSTYEQYF. The variable domain in full, with the rest retrieved from reference TRBV28 and TRBJ2-7, is DVKVTQSSRYLVKRTGEKVFLECVQDMDHENMFWYRQDPGLGLRLIYFSYDVKMKEKGDIPEGYSVSREKKERFSLILESASTNQTSMYLCASGLPGSTYEQYFGPGTRLTVT.

This clonotype was seen once. This rearrangement joins TRBV5-6 to TRBJ2-1; 13 bases match TRBD2. Matching the DNA end better, TRBJ2-7 makes the J call doubtful. The V gene's germline CDR1 is SGHDT and CDR2 YYEEEE. There are 16 residues in the CDR3. CDR3 region: CASRSLAGGTYNEQYF. CDR3 sequence (DNA): TGTGCCAGCAGATCACTAGCGGGGGGGACCTACAATGAGCAGTACTTC.

V and J are TRBV2 and TRBJ2-1; no reliable D call. Germline CDR1 and CDR2: SNHLY and FYNNEI. This CDR3 contains 12 residues. V lost 3 bases to trimming and J lost 9 bases, with 9 bases between them. The CDR3 spells CASSESRLEQFF. CDR3 nucleotides: TGTGCCAGCAGTGAGTCCAGGCTTGAGCAGTTCTTC.

The chain recombines TRBV20-1 with TRBJ1-2; D is undetermined. CDR1 and CDR2 from the germline V gene are DFQATT and SNEGSKA (reference sequence). V lost 5 bases, J lost 5 bases, and 15 bases lay in between. CDR3 length: 13 amino acids. Here the CDR3 DNA reads TGCAGTGCTCCCACGACGGGGTTATATGGCTACACCTTC. This encodes CSAPTTGLYGYTF.

The genes are TRBV28 and TRBJ2-7; TRBD2 matches 8 bases. The CDR3 has 13 amino acids. Germline-derived CDR1 and CDR2 are MDHEN and SYDVKM. Trimming took 6 bases from V and 2 from J; bases not matched to a gene: 3. CDR3 sequence reads: CASRVTSAYEQYF. The CDR3 bases are TGTGCCAGCAGGGTGACTAGCGCCTACGAGCAGTACTTC. Looking up the rest from reference TRBV28 and TRBJ2-7 gives the full variable domain: DVKVTQSSRYLVKRTGEKVFLECVQDMDHENMFWYRQDPGLGLRLIYFSYDVKMKEKGDIPEGYSVSREKKERFSLILESASTNQTSMYLCASRVTSAYEQYFGPGTRLTVT.

The chain is built from TRBV4-2 and TRBJ2-7; weak D call: TRBD1 (5 bases). Trimming pared 0 bases from V and 1 base from J, leaving 7 bases between. CDR3 size: 14 residues. Germline CDR1 reads LGHNA; CDR2 reads YNFKEQ. Here the CDR3 reads CASSQEQVSYEQYF. The DNA for the CDR3 is TGTGCCAGCAGCCAAGAACAGGTTTCCTACGAGCAGTACTTC.

The genes are TRBV20-1 and TRBJ2-5; the match to TRBD1 covers 7 bases. V was clipped by 4 bases and J by 5 bases; unmatched bases: 10. The CDR3 sequence is 14 residues long. Germline V gene sequence: CDR1 DFQATT, CDR2 SNEGSKA (reference sequence). CDR3 in DNA: TGCAGTGCTATGGGAACAGGGGTAGACGAGACCCAGTACTTC. This encodes CSAMGTGVDETQYF.

The V and J genes are TRBV15 and TRBJ2-2; D gene ambiguous. V was pared by 3 bases and J by 6 bases, with 8 bases between. Germline values: CDR1 LNHNV, CDR2 YYDKDF (reference sequence). This CDR3 is 13 amino acids long. CDR3 protein: CATSRDAAGELFF. DNA of the CDR3: TGTGCCACCAGCAGGGACGCGGCCGGGGAGCTGTTTTTT.

This chain joins TRBV7-2 and TRBJ2-7; TRBD1 matches 8 bases. Germline V gene data show CDR1 as SGHTA and CDR2 as FQGNSA. The CDR3 is 13 amino acids. V lost 8 bases and J lost 2; bases outside the gene matches: 5. CDR3 region: CASATGAPYEQYF. The CDR3 nucleotides read TGTGCCAGCGCGACAGGGGCCCCCTACGAGCAGTACTTC.

This clonotype appeared once. The rearrangement uses TRBV12-3 or TRBV12-4 and TRBJ2-5; D may be TRBD2 (5 bases). This CDR3 comprises 14 residues. The germline V and J ends were trimmed by 7 bases and 1 base, with 13 bases remaining between them. The CDR3 here is CASTLRGFQETQYF. CDR3 sequence (DNA): TGTGCCAGCACCCTCAGAGGGTTCCAAGAGACCCAGTACTTC.